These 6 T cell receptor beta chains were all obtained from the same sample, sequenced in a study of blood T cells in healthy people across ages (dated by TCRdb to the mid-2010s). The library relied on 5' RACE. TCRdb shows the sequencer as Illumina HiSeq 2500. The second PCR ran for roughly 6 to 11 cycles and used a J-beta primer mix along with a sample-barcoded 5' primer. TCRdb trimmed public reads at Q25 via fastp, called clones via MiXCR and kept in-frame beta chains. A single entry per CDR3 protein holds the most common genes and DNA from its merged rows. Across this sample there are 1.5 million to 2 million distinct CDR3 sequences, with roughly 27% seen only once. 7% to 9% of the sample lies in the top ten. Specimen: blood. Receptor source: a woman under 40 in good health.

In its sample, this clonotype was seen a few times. The CDR3 DNA sequence: TGCAGCGTCCTAGCGGACTCCTACAATGAGCAGTTCTTC. The encoded protein is CSVLADSYNEQFF. The chain uses TRBV29-1 and TRBJ2-1; TRBD2 aligns across 7 bases. V dropped 6 bases and J dropped 0; count of bases not matched to a gene: 2. Germline V gives CDR1 SQVTM, CDR2 ANQGSEA. The CDR3 is made up of 13 amino acids.

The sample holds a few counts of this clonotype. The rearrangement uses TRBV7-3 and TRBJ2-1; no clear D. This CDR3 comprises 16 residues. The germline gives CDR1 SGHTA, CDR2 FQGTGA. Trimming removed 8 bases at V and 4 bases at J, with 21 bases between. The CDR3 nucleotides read TGTGCCAGCGGCCCCCGGCGCGGAGTCCGTTACAATGAGCAGTTCTTC. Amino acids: CASGPRRGVRYNEQFF.

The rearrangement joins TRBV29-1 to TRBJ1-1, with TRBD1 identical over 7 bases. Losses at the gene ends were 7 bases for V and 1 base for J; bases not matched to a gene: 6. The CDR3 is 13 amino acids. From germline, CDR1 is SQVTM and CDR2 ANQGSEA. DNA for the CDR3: TGCAGCGGAGACAGGGAGGCGAACACTGAAGCTTTCTTT. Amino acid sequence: CSGDREANTEAFF.

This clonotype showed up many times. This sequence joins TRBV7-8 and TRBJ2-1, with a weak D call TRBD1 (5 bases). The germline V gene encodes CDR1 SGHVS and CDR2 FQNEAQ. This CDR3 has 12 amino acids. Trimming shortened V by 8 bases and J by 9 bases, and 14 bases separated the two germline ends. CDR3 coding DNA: TGTGCCAGCCTTGGTTCACAGGTTGAGCAGTTCTTC. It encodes CASLGSQVEQFF.

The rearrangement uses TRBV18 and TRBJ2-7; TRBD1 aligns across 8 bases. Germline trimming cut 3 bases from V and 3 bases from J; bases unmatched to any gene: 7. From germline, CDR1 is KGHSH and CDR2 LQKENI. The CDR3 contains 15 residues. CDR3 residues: CASSPTSGQGYEQYF. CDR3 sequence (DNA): TGTGCCAGCTCACCCACCTCAGGACAGGGCTACGAGCAGTACTTC.

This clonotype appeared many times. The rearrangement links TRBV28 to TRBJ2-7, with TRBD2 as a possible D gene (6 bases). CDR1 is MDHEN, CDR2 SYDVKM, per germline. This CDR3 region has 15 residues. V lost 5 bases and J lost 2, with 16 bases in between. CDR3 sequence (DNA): TGTGCCAGCAGTGTCGCTCGGGGGTGGCCCTACGAGCAGTACTTC. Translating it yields CASSVARGWPYEQYF.